This T cell receptor (beta chain) stems from a study of blood T cell repertoires in COVID-19. Assay: immunoSEQ multiplex PCR; the TCRdb copy retains only in-frame clones and omits some. This repertoire shows 250,000 to 300,000 clones, around 85% found once; its top ten account for around 12%. This clone was picked up one time. The CDR3 has 15 amino acids. V lost 1 base, J lost 0 bases, and 6 bases lay in between. From germline, CDR1 is MGHRA and CDR2 YSYEKL. This chain links TRBV4-1 with TRBJ2-2; no clear D. Sequencing used peripheral blood. This sequence was found in a young woman with COVID-19, enrolled during active disease. The CDR3 DNA reads TGCGCCAGCAGCCAAGCCACAGCGAACACCGGGGAGCTGTTTTTT. Translated: CASSQATANTGELFF.